Reported below is one T cell receptor (beta chain). The sample comes from a study of T-cell memory formation after mild COVID-19. V was clipped by 8 bases and J by 11 bases; unmatched bases: 7. The CDR3 sequence is 11 residues long. TCRdb re-derived calls from the 5' RACE reads in MiXCR, one entry per CDR3 protein. The sample has 120,000 to 150,000 distinct CDR3 sequences; roughly a fifth are singletons. The source material was PBMCs or a T cell subset sorted from them (not recorded which). The source is an adult woman who had mild COVID-19 (a few samples of this study predate the infection). Cell type and time point are not known. The V call is TRBV12-3 or TRBV12-4, the J call TRBJ2-3, with 7 bases that match TRBD2. In nucleotides, the CDR3 is TGTGCCAGCTCCCGGGACTATATGCAGTATTTT. This translates into CASSRDYMQYF.